The 8 T cell receptor beta chains below all came from one sample that was sequenced in a study of human T cells and chemical hapten exposure. As to time point: patch test 2, 6 weeks after DPC sensitization. Treatment defined: therapeutic diphenylcyclopropenone sensitization with weekly scalp DPC. MiXCR was run by TCRdb on the RACE reads, yielding one entry per CDR3 protein. The sample has approximately 80,000 distinct CDR3 sequences, about 10% seen once. Sequenced here: whole blood, sampled in connection with sensitization to the hapten diphenylcyclopropenone (DPC). Source of these receptors: a woman aged 45 to 65 with alopecia areata. Some clones in this sample may be carry-over from other donors' samples.

By its share, this clonotype is medium-sized. The chain employs TRBV7-6 and TRBJ2-5; 8 nucleotides align to TRBD1. Germline lookup yields CDR1 SGHVS and CDR2 FNYEAQ. Losses at the gene ends were 5 bases for V and 4 bases for J; bases not matched to a gene: 6. The CDR3 spans 14 residues. CDR3 DNA: TGTGCCAGCAGCACCCCCGGGACAGGAGAGACCCAGTACTTC. It encodes CASSTPGTGETQYF.

This clonotype has a count of ten or more. The V call is TRBV7-7, the J call TRBJ2-1, with 9 bases lining up with TRBD2. The CDR3 has 15 residues. V lost 5 bases and J lost 5; bases outside the gene matches: 7. CDR1 SSHAT and CDR2 FNYEAQ come from the germline V gene (reference sequence). CDR3 protein: CASSATSGLHNEQFF. CDR3 DNA: TGTGCCAGCAGCGCAACTAGCGGGCTACACAATGAGCAGTTCTTC.

At least ten counts were recorded for this clonotype. The J gene is TRBJ2-1, the V gene TRBV9; D may be TRBD2 (5 bases). Germline loops: CDR1 SGDLS, CDR2 YYNGEE. Trimming pared 0 bases from V and 8 bases from J, leaving 12 bases between. The CDR3 is 14 residues long. The CDR3 sequence is CASSVGSGSYEQFF. CDR3 DNA: TGTGCCAGCAGCGTAGGATCGGGATCCTATGAGCAGTTCTTC.

The chain has TRBV5-3 and TRBJ2-1, with no clear D. TRBV5-3 is an ORF, and what it does is uncertain. V was pared by 4 bases and J by 5 bases, with 16 bases between. The CDR3 has 15 amino acids. The CDR3 coding sequence is TGTGCCAGAAGCCTGCGGATGGGTAGAAACAATGAGCAGTTCTTC. It is translated as CARSLRMGRNNEQFF.

The chain couples TRBV7-9 to TRBJ2-5; TRBD1 matches at 8 bases. The germline CDR1 and CDR2 sequences are SEHNR and FQNEAQ (reference sequence). CDR3 size: 16 residues. The J segment lost 2 bases and the V segment lost 5 bases, leaving 10 bases of the junction unmatched. CDR3 sequence (DNA): TGTGCCAGCAGCCCAGGGACAGGAGCTAATCAAGAGACCCAGTACTTC. Its protein is CASSPGTGANQETQYF. Complete variable domain (other parts from reference TRBV7-9 and TRBJ2-5): DTGVSQNPRHKITKRGQNVTFRCDPISEHNRLYWYRQTLGQGPEFLTYFQNEAQLEKSRLLSDRFSAERPKGSFSTLEIQRTEQGDSAMYLCASSPGTGANQETQYFGPGTRLLVL.

Many counts were recorded for this clonotype. The chain is built from TRBV10-1 and TRBJ2-2; D gene ambiguous. Per the germline V gene, CDR1 is WNHNN and CDR2 is SYGVQD (reference sequence). Trimming took 2 bases from V and 2 from J, leaving 6 bases between them. CDR3 length: 14 residues. DNA of the CDR3: TGCGCCAGCAGTGAGCTACCTAACACCGGGGAGCTGTTTTTT. As protein: CASSELPNTGELFF.

The chain employs TRBV4-3 and TRBJ1-4; no definite D call. V gave up 1 base and J gave up 0 bases, with 6 bases separating them. CDR1 is LGHNA and CDR2 is YSLEER in the germline V gene. The CDR3 contains 15 residues. As DNA, the CDR3 is TGCGCCAGCAGCCAAGGCCGTTCAACTAATGAAAAACTGTTTTTT. Translation gives CASSQGRSTNEKLFF.

The chain links TRBV3-1 to TRBJ2-2, with a weak D call TRBD1 (5 bases). Deletions cut 0 bases from V and 7 bases from J, with 15 bases between. CDR1 is LGHDT, CDR2 YNNKEL, per germline (reference sequence). This CDR3 contains 16 residues. The DNA of the CDR3 is TGTGCCAGCAGCCAAGACTACTCAGGGTTTGGCGGGGAGCTGTTTTTT. Protein sequence: CASSQDYSGFGGELFF.